These 16 T cell receptor beta chains were all obtained from the same sample, sequenced in a study of cytomegalovirus exposure and HLA in healthy donors. The PCR had 60 Vbeta and 13 Jbeta primers. Sequencing was performed with immunoSEQ multiplex PCR; in TCRdb, only in-frame clones are kept and a portion is missing. The table records 130,000 or so clones, around four fifths of them present only once. The sample comprised PBMCs. The receptors come from a woman in her forties in good health and CMV-seropositive.

This chain joins TRBV28 and TRBJ2-5; possible D gene TRBD2, 6 bases. Trimming removed 8 bases from V and 3 bases from J, with 19 bases in between. The CDR3 runs 15 residues. Germline V gene lookup returns CDR1 MDHEN and CDR2 SYDVKM. The chain's CDR3 is CASLRGRRGKETQYF. The CDR3 DNA is TGTGCCAGCCTGAGAGGGAGACGGGGGAAAGAGACCCAGTACTTC.

J is TRBJ1-4 and V is TRBV4-1; TRBD1 is a possible D gene (6 bases). From germline, CDR1 is MGHRA and CDR2 YSYEKL. This CDR3 spans 16 amino acids. V dropped 0 bases and J dropped 4 bases, with 12 bases sitting between them. The CDR3, as DNA: TGCGCCAGCAGCCAAGACGGGGGGCAGGGTAATGAAAAACTGTTTTTT. Its translation: CASSQDGGQGNEKLFF.

V usage is TRBV28 and J usage is TRBJ1-2; D not resolved. Germline V lookup: CDR1 MDHEN, CDR2 SYDVKM. The V end was cut by 3 bases, the J end by 7 bases, with 12 bases between. The CDR3 has 13 amino acids. The chain's CDR3 is CASSLVTDCGYTF. The CDR3 nucleotides are TGTGCCAGCAGTTTGGTAACAGATTGTGGCTACACCTTC.

This chain connects TRBV30 to TRBJ1-5; 9 bases fit TRBD1. V lost 0 bases and J lost 5; bases outside the gene matches: 2. Germline V gene lookup returns CDR1 GTSNPN and CDR2 SVGIG (reference sequence). This CDR3 contains 14 residues. The CDR3 nucleotides read TGTGCCTGGAGTGTAAGGACAGGGGATCAGCCCCAGCATTTT. This gives the protein CAWSVRTGDQPQHF.

As DNA, the CDR3 is TGCGCCAGCAGCTTGGACAGGCCTGGGAACGAGCAGTACTTC. Encoded protein: CASSLDRPGNEQYF. The chain joins TRBV5-1 to TRBJ2-7; perhaps TRBD1 as D (5 bases). V was pared by 0 bases and J by 5 bases, with 12 bases between. The germline V gene has CDR1 SGHRS and CDR2 YFSETQ. The length of the CDR3 is 14 residues.

The chain combines TRBV28 with TRBJ1-2; 8 nucleotides line up with TRBD1. Germline values: CDR1 MDHEN, CDR2 SYDVKM. The CDR3 covers 15 residues. With 3 bases clipped from V and 0 bases from J, the junction kept 3 bases outside the gene matches. The CDR3, as DNA: TGTGCCAGCAGTTTGGGGACAGGCGCTAACTATGGCTACACCTTC. This codes for CASSLGTGANYGYTF.

The rearrangement links TRBV4-3 to TRBJ2-3, with 9 positions matching TRBD1. CDR1 LGHNA and CDR2 YSLEER come from the germline V gene. The trim removed 5 bases at V and 0 bases at J, leaving 3 bases unmatched. This CDR3 comprises 15 residues. The CDR3 nucleotides read TGCGCCAGCAGCGAGGGACAGGGTAGCACAGATACGCAGTATTTT. This codes for CASSEGQGSTDTQYF.

The chain is built from TRBV19 and TRBJ2-7; 7 nucleotides match TRBD1. The CDR3 runs to 13 residues. V trimming: 3 bases; J trimming: 3 bases; junction bases outside the gene matches: 2. Germline CDR1 is LNHDA and CDR2 is SQIVND (reference sequence). The CDR3 spells CASSMAGGYEQYF. The CDR3, as DNA: TGTGCCAGTAGTATGGCAGGGGGCTACGAGCAGTACTTC.

The chain carries TRBV28 and TRBJ2-1; tentatively, D is TRBD2 (5 bases). Germline lookup yields CDR1 MDHEN and CDR2 SYDVKM. The CDR3 loop spans 11 amino acids. Deletions cut 2 bases from V and 10 bases from J, with 6 bases between. CDR3 coding DNA: TGTGCCAGCAGTTTAACGGGGGAGCAGTTCTTC. Its protein product is CASSLTGEQFF.

Comments on this clone: Because the CDR3's place on the DNA is in doubt, the DNA is left out and the CDR3 is given as listed by TCRdb. V and J are TRBV19 and TRBJ1-2; the table names TRBD1, a call not compared with the DNA. Per the germline V gene, CDR1 is LNHDA and CDR2 is SQIVND (reference sequence). Termini included, the CDR3 measures 13 amino acids. The CDR3 here is CASRVGQGAGYAF.

This chain links TRBV7-2 with TRBJ2-1; 14 nucleotides match TRBD2. The CDR3 runs to 15 residues. The germline CDR1 and CDR2 sequences are SGHTA and FQGNSA. V lost 3 bases and J lost 9; bases outside the gene matches: 4. In DNA form, the CDR3 reads TGTGCCAGCAGCTTCGGACTAGCGGGAGGTAGTGAGCAGTTCTTC. It yields the protein CASSFGLAGGSEQFF.

The chain employs TRBV10-3 and TRBJ1-5; TRBD1 agrees at 9 bases. With 7 bases clipped from V and 6 bases from J, the junction kept 7 bases outside the gene matches. The CDR3 consists of 14 residues. Germline V gene data show CDR1 as ENHRY and CDR2 as SYGVKD. CDR3 coding DNA: TGTGCCATCAATCGGGGACAGGGAGTTCAGCCCCAGCATTTT. It specifies CAINRGQGVQPQHF.

This clone was observed once. This rearrangement joins TRBV4-3 to TRBJ2-7, with D uncertain. V lost 3 bases to trimming and J lost 6 bases, with 12 bases between them. Germline V gene lookup returns CDR1 LGHNA and CDR2 YSLEER. The CDR3 consists of 13 residues. In nucleotides, the CDR3 is TGCGCCAGCAGCCACGAGTTCTACGGCGAGCAGTACTTC. Its protein product is CASSHEFYGEQYF.

CDR3 coding DNA: TGTGCCTGGAGTGGATGGGGACAGGGAAAAGCTTTCTTT. This sequence encodes CAWSGWGQGKAFF. The V call is TRBV30, the J call TRBJ1-1, with 9 bases matching TRBD1. Germline loops: CDR1 GTSNPN, CDR2 SVGIG (reference sequence). CDR3 length equals 13 residues. Losses at the gene ends were 1 base for V and 9 bases for J; bases not matched to a gene: 6.

V is TRBV2 and J is TRBJ2-7, with a possible D match to TRBD2 (5 bases). Per the germline V gene, CDR1 is SNHLY and CDR2 is FYNNEI. Trimming shortened V by 3 bases and J by 2 bases, and 14 bases separated the two germline ends. The CDR3 runs to 15 residues. CDR3 residues: CASSDARAGPYEQYF. In DNA form, the CDR3 reads TGTGCCAGCAGTGACGCGCGCGCGGGCCCCTACGAGCAGTACTTC.

The genes are TRBV4-1 and TRBJ2-3, with 9 bases aligning to TRBD2. Germline-derived CDR1 and CDR2 are MGHRA and YSYEKL. The CDR3 sequence is 15 residues long. V was pared by 7 bases and J by 3 bases, with 8 bases of the junction left unmatched. CDR3 bases: TGCGCCAGCAAGGGGCGGGGGGGTCGGACAGATACGCAGTATTTT. It translates to CASKGRGGRTDTQYF.